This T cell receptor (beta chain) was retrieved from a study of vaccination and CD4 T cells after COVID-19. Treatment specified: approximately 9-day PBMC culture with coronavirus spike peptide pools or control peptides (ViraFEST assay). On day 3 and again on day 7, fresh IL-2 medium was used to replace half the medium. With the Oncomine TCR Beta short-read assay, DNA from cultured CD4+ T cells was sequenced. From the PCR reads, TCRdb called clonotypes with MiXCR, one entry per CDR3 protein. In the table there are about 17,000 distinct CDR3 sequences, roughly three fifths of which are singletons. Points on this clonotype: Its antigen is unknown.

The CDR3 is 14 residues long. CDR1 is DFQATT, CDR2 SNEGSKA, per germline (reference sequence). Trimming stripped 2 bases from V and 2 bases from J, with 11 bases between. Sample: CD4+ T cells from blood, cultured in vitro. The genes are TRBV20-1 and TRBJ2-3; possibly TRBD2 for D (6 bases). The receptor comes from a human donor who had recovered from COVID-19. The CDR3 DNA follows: TGCAGTGCTAGACCTAGCGCCTTCACAGATACGCAGTATTTT. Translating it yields CSARPSAFTDTQYF.